This T cell receptor beta chain was identified in a study of T cell repertoires in cytomegalovirus infection. Study-level information: CMV epitopes, recently identified HLA-C-restricted and well-studied HLA-B-restricted, were used.

V was pared by 6 bases and J by 3 bases, with 15 bases between. The CDR3 runs to 13 residues. Germline V gene lookup returns CDR1 SQVTM and CDR2 ANQGSEA. General study points: Frequencies of public TCR beta families were cumulated, and this identified carriers of CMV plus the relevant HLA.

TCRdb reprocessed the reads with MiXCR, giving one entry per CDR3 protein. The data contain 900,000 to 950,000 distinct CDR3 sequences, around 32% of them seen just once; the ten biggest clones take up 11% to 15%. This clonotype was detected a few times. The target antigen is unknown. The chain recombines TRBV29-1 with TRBJ2-7; the D call may be TRBD1 or TRBD2 (5 bases each). Material: cultured CD8+ T cells from PBMCs, obtained from culture after CMV antigen stimulation. The source of this sequence is a human donor in good health (CMV status not recorded). Some clones in this sample may be carry-over from other donors' samples. CDR3 sequence: CSVRDGPFYEQYF. CDR3 nucleotide sequence: TGCAGCGTCCGGGACGGACCTTTCTACGAGCAGTACTTC.